A selection of T cell receptor beta chains follows, all from one sample in a study of cytomegalovirus exposure and HLA in healthy donors. The table came from immunoSEQ multiplex PCR; TCRdb's copy has only in-frame clones and leaves some out. The sample has about 91,000 clones. The sequenced sample consisted of PBMCs. The receptors were sampled from a young woman in good health and CMV-seronegative. The CDR3 runs from the conserved cysteine through the conserved F or W. The order of the fields is D gene, J gene, V gene, CDR3 protein, CDR3 DNA. D genes are given only for firm matches.

>TRBD1|TRBJ1-2|TRBV6-4
CASRQGARGYTF
TGTGCCAGCAGACAGGGGGCGCGTGGCTACACCTTC
>TRBD1|TRBJ1-3|TRBV9
CASSVGGQGAAGNTIYF
TGTGCCAGCAGCGTAGGTGGACAGGGGGCAGCAGGAAACACCATATATTTT
>TRBD1|TRBJ2-2|TRBV9
CASSGQGSNTGELFF
TGTGCCAGCAGCGGACAGGGCTCGAACACCGGGGAGCTGTTTTTT
>-|TRBJ1-6|TRBV7-3
CASSLTPGNSPLHF
TGTGCCAGCAGCTTAACTCCGGGTAATTCACCCCTCCACTTT
>-|TRBJ1-4|TRBV7-3
CASSLAAYTATNEKLFF
TGTGCCAGCAGCTTAGCCGCATATACTGCAACTAATGAAAAACTGTTTTTT
>-|TRBJ2-5|TRBV11-2
CASSPPSTSLETQYF
TGTGCCAGCAGCCCGCCCTCCACTAGCCTGGAGACCCAGTACTTC
>TRBD1|TRBJ2-4|TRBV11-2
CASRVSVYTGEAKNIQYF
TGTGCCAGCAGAGTCTCCGTCTATACAGGGGAAGCCAAAAACATTCAGTACTTC
>TRBD1|TRBJ2-5|TRBV28
CASSPPGQGETQYF
TGTGCCAGCAGTCCCCCGGGACAGGGGGAGACCCAGTACTTC
>-|TRBJ1-1|TRBV5-1
CASSPNPTGPNTEAFF
TGCGCCAGCAGCCCAAACCCGACAGGACCTAACACTGAAGCTTTCTTT
>TRBD1|TRBJ2-2|TRBV6-4
CASSQQGQANTGELFF
TGTGCCAGCAGCCAACAGGGACAGGCGAACACCGGGGAGCTGTTTTTT
>-|TRBJ1-1|TRBV9
CASSGGGNTEAFF
TGTGCCAGCAGCGGCGGGGGGAACACTGAAGCTTTCTTT
>TRBD1|TRBJ2-3|TRBV7-9
CASSSGQTTDTQYF
TGTGCCAGCAGCTCGGGACAGACCACAGATACGCAGTATTTT
>-|TRBJ2-1|TRBV6-5
CASSYRRDTYNEQFF
TGTGCCAGCAGTTACCGCAGGGACACCTACAATGAGCAGTTCTTC
>TRBD1|TRBJ1-1|TRBV4-1
CASSQALGQDTEAFF
TGCGCCAGCAGCCAGGCCCTCGGACAGGACACTGAAGCTTTCTTT
>-|TRBJ1-1|TRBV6-4
CASSPQGQHTEAFF
TGTGCCAGCAGCCCACAGGGCCAACATACTGAAGCTTTCTTT
>TRBD1|TRBJ1-2|TRBV4-2
CASSGRQGSGYTF
TGTGCCAGCAGCGGACGACAGGGAAGTGGCTACACCTTC
>TRBD2|TRBJ2-5|TRBV7-2
CASGGLGETQYF
TGTGCCAGCGGTGGACTAGGAGAGACCCAGTACTTC
>-|TRBJ2-7|TRBV28
CASRVSVTYEQYF
TGTGCCTCCAGGGTATCGGTCACCTACGAGCAGTACTTC
>-|TRBJ2-3|TRBV28
CASSLESTQYF
TGTGCCAGCAGTTTAGAGAGTACGCAGTATTTT
>TRBD2|TRBJ2-5|TRBV9
CASSVVASGGAGETQYF
TGTGCCAGCAGCGTAGTGGCTAGCGGGGGGGCCGGGGAGACCCAGTACTTC
>TRBD1|TRBJ2-3|TRBV9
CASSARARGRSTDTQYF
TGTGCCAGCAGCGCCAGGGCCAGGGGGCGAAGCACAGATACGCAGTATTTT
>TRBD1|TRBJ2-1|TRBV5-4
CASSPGTEQYGEQFF
TGTGCCAGCAGCCCCGGGACAGAACAGTACGGTGAGCAGTTCTTC
>TRBD1|TRBJ1-1|TRBV20-1
CIPGTGAEAFF
TGCATTCCGGGGACAGGGGCTGAAGCTTTCTTT
>-|TRBJ2-1|TRBV6-4
CASSDSGDSYNEQFF
TGTGCCAGCAGTGACTCAGGGGACTCCTACAATGAGCAGTTCTTC
>TRBD2|TRBJ2-2|TRBV6-1
CASSGWGLALNPGLFF
TGTGCCAGCAGTGGTTGGGGACTAGCGCTAAACCCGGGGCTGTTTTTT
>TRBD1|TRBJ2-1|TRBV9
CASSRDSGSYNEQFF
TGTGCCAGCAGCCGGGACAGCGGCTCCTACAATGAGCAGTTCTTC
>TRBD1|TRBJ1-2|TRBV4-1
CASSQVGGQGHDYTF
TGCGCCAGCAGCCAAGTTGGGGGACAGGGCCACGACTACACCTTC
>TRBD1|TRBJ1-2|TRBV19
CASTLSTGFHGYTF
TGTGCCAGTACCCTTTCGACAGGGTTTCATGGCTACACCTTC
>TRBD1|TRBJ2-7|TRBV5-4
CASSFRTGSYEQYF
TGTGCCAGCAGCTTCCGGACAGGTAGCTACGAGCAGTACTTC
>-|TRBJ1-2|TRBV6-1
CASTVRADYGYTF
TGTGCCAGCACTGTCAGGGCCGACTATGGCTACACCTTC
>-|TRBJ2-5|TRBV19
CASSLGGVGETQYF
TGTGCCAGTAGCCTAGGAGGAGTGGGAGAGACCCAGTACTTC
>TRBD1|TRBJ1-2|TRBV19
CASRTGGGNYGYTF
TGTGCCAGTAGGACAGGGGGCGGTAACTATGGCTACACCTTC
>-|TRBJ1-5|TRBV6-5
CASSYSSELDQPQHF
TGTGCCAGCAGTTATTCTTCCGAACTGGATCAGCCCCAGCATTTT
>TRBD1|TRBJ1-1|TRBV28
CASGTVNTEAFF
TGTGCCAGCGGGACAGTGAACACTGAAGCTTTCTTT
>-|TRBJ1-1|TRBV15
CATSRNRDGTEAFF
TGTGCCACCAGCAGAAACAGGGATGGTACTGAAGCTTTCTTT
>-|TRBJ1-1|TRBV6-5
CASSYSRRRLNTEAFF
TGTGCCAGCAGTTACTCGAGGCGACGGCTGAACACTGAAGCTTTCTTT
>-|TRBJ1-5|TRBV27
CASSFSRDQPQHF
TGTGCCAGCAGTTTTAGCAGGGATCAGCCCCAGCATTTT
>-|TRBJ2-3|TRBV5-8
CASSTTLDTQYF
TGTGCCAGCAGCACAACCTTGGATACGCAGTATTTT
>TRBD2|TRBJ2-1|TRBV9
CASSVSGRLDEQFF
TGTGCCAGCAGCGTTAGCGGGAGGTTAGATGAGCAGTTCTTC
>-|TRBJ2-5|TRBV6-5
CASSWGPGWEQYF
TGTGCCAGCAGTTGGGGGCCCGGCTGGGAGCAGTACTTC
>-|TRBJ2-2|TRBV28
CASSFPGGNTGELFF
TGTGCCAGCAGTTTTCCGGGGGGCAACACCGGGGAGCTGTTTTTT
>-|TRBJ1-1|TRBV19
CASSQGQNTEAFF
TGTGCCAGTAGCCAGGGGCAGAACACTGAAGCTTTCTTT
>-|TRBJ2-1|TRBV4-2
CASSQSFGTPYNEQFF
TGTGCCAGCAGCCAGAGTTTCGGGACACCCTACAATGAGCAGTTCTTC
>-|TRBJ1-2|TRBV28
CASSLTSRGYGYTF
TGTGCCAGCAGTTTAACCTCCCGGGGCTATGGCTACACCTTC
>TRBD2|TRBJ2-1|TRBV28
CASFPGLAFYNEQFF
TGTGCCAGCTTCCCGGGACTAGCTTTCTACAATGAGCAGTTCTTC
>TRBD1|TRBJ1-3|TRBV27
CASRNRGLGNTIYF
TGTGCCAGCAGGAACAGGGGGCTTGGAAACACCATATATTTT
>-|TRBJ1-4|TRBV6-6
CASRPGQLATNEKLFF
TGTGCCAGCAGACCCGGACAGCTCGCAACTAATGAAAAACTGTTTTTT
>TRBD1|TRBJ2-7|TRBV6-5
CASSQPDREYEQYF
TGTGCCAGCAGCCAACCCGACAGGGAATACGAGCAGTACTTC
>TRBD1|TRBJ2-7|TRBV10-3
CAIGTGNYEQYF
TGTGCCATCGGGACAGGGAACTACGAGCAGTACTTC
>-|TRBJ2-1|TRBV10-3
CAISESSRHNEQFF
TGTGCCATCAGTGAGTCATCTAGGCACAATGAGCAGTTCTTC
>TRBD1|TRBJ2-2|TRBV27
CASNVLRDRATGELFF
TGTGCCAGCAACGTACTCCGGGACAGGGCCACCGGGGAGCTGTTTTTT
>-|TRBJ1-5|TRBV19
CASSIRDSNQPQHF
TGTGCCAGTAGTATAAGAGATAGCAATCAGCCCCAGCATTTT
>TRBD2|TRBJ2-7|TRBV7-9
CASSPLAGGYEQYF
TGTGCCAGCAGTCCACTAGCGGGAGGCTACGAGCAGTACTTC
>-|TRBJ2-3|TRBV28
CASSRRGYSTDTQYF
TGTGCCAGCAGTCGCAGGGGTTATAGCACAGATACGCAGTATTTT